Following are 30 T cell receptor beta chains from one sample sequenced in a study of blood T cell repertoires in COVID-19. This table comes from immunoSEQ multiplex PCR, and its TCRdb copy is limited to in-frame clones, with some not included. Counted here are about 86,000 clones, around 81% occurring once; the ten biggest clones make up 3% to 4%. The specimen was peripheral blood. All receptors derive from a man aged 50-60 years with acute or convalescent COVID-19.

This clone was counted many times. J is TRBJ1-5 and V is TRBV28; no firm D call. Trimming cost V 2 bases and J 0 bases, with 5 bases left between them. The CDR3 contains 14 residues. Germline-derived CDR1 and CDR2 are MDHEN and SYDVKM. Written as DNA, the CDR3 is TGTGCCAGCAGTTTAACAGATAGCAATCAGCCCCAGCATTTT. Amino acids: CASSLTDSNQPQHF. The full variable domain, its missing parts supplied by reference TRBV28 and TRBJ1-5, is DVKVTQSSRYLVKRTGEKVFLECVQDMDHENMFWYRQDPGLGLRLIYFSYDVKMKEKGDIPEGYSVSREKKERFSLILESASTNQTSMYLCASSLTDSNQPQHFGDGTRLSIL.

The genes are TRBV5-1 and TRBJ2-7; tentative D call: TRBD2 (6 bases). Germline-derived CDR1 and CDR2 are SGHRS and YFSETQ. This CDR3 is built from 17 residues. Trimming pared 0 bases from V and 2 bases from J, leaving 18 bases between. The CDR3 sequence is CASSLGSGGQGAYEQYF. CDR3 DNA: TGCGCCAGCAGCTTGGGGTCTGGAGGGCAGGGAGCCTACGAGCAGTACTTC. The entire variable domain, with the rest obtained from reference TRBV5-1 and TRBJ2-7, is as follows: KAGVTQTPRYLIKTRGQQVTLSCSPISGHRSVSWYQQTPGQGLQFLFEYFSETQRNKGNFPGRFSGRQFSNSRSEMNVSTLELGDSALYLCASSLGSGGQGAYEQYFGPGTRLTVT.

The chain is built from TRBV29-1 and TRBJ2-7; 8 bases match TRBD2. Germline V lookup: CDR1 SQVTM, CDR2 ANQGSEA. There are 14 residues in the CDR3. Trimming removed 1 base from V and 3 bases from J; junction bases left unmatched: 5. CDR3 loop: CSVEGSGGGYEQYF. CDR3 coding DNA: TGCAGCGTTGAAGGGTCCGGGGGGGGCTACGAGCAGTACTTC.

The rearrangement uses TRBV19 and TRBJ1-2, with unresolved D. V lost 6 bases, J lost 5 bases, and 22 bases lay in between. Germline V lookup: CDR1 LNHDA, CDR2 SQIVND (reference sequence). The CDR3 length is 16 residues. The CDR3 nucleotides are TGTGCCAGTAGCCCCGGGAAGTGGGCGGCCACTTATGGCTACACCTTC. This codes for CASSPGKWAATYGYTF.

The V call is TRBV28, the J call TRBJ1-3, with TRBD1 identical over 7 bases. The CDR3 is 16 residues long. Trimming removed 5 bases from V and 2 bases from J; junction bases left unmatched: 9. Germline V gene sequence: CDR1 MDHEN, CDR2 SYDVKM. CDR3 sequence (DNA): TGTGCCAGCAGTCCCTCGACAGGGTTTACTGGAAACACCATATATTTT. This codes for CASSPSTGFTGNTIYF. Together with reference TRBV28 and TRBJ1-3, the CDR3 gives the full variable domain: DVKVTQSSRYLVKRTGEKVFLECVQDMDHENMFWYRQDPGLGLRLIYFSYDVKMKEKGDIPEGYSVSREKKERFSLILESASTNQTSMYLCASSPSTGFTGNTIYFGEGSWLTVV.

The rearrangement uses TRBV7-8 and TRBJ2-5; D is possibly TRBD2 (5 bases). This CDR3 spans 16 amino acids. Germline V gives CDR1 SGHVS, CDR2 FQNEAQ. The ends were cut back, 5 bases at V and 3 bases at J, with 19 bases in the middle. The CDR3 here is CASSQKSPWREETQYF. CDR3 sequence (DNA): TGTGCCAGCAGCCAAAAGTCCCCGTGGCGGGAAGAGACCCAGTACTTC.

The gene calls are TRBV20-1 and TRBJ2-5; D is possibly TRBD1 (5 bases). The germline CDR1 and CDR2 sequences are DFQATT and SNEGSKA (reference sequence). CDR3 size: 15 residues. V lost 3 bases and J lost 2, with 16 bases in between. The CDR3, as DNA: TGCAGTGCTAGTTGGTCGCGGACAAGACAAGAGACCCAGTACTTC. Its protein is CSASWSRTRQETQYF.

The J gene is TRBJ2-2, the V gene TRBV6-2 or TRBV6-3; no clear D gene. Germline V gives CDR1 MNHEY, CDR2 SVGEGT. Trimming took 0 bases from V and 9 from J, leaving 2 bases between them. The CDR3 sequence is 11 residues long. CDR3 sequence reads: CASSYSWELFF. The CDR3 DNA is TGTGCCAGCAGTTACTCCTGGGAGCTGTTTTTT.

V is TRBV7-2 and J is TRBJ1-2; D is unclear. V shed 2 bases and J shed 2 bases, with 3 bases lying between them. Germline loops: CDR1 SGHTA, CDR2 FQGNSA. The CDR3 spans 12 residues. The CDR3 sequence: CASSLTNYGYTF. CDR3 sequence (DNA): TGTGCCAGCAGCTTAACAAACTATGGCTACACCTTC. The full variable domain, completed using reference TRBV7-2 and TRBJ1-2, is GAGVSQSPSNKVTEKGKDVELRCDPISGHTALYWYRQSLGQGLEFLIYFQGNSAPDKSGLPSDRFSAERTGGSVSTLTIQRTQQEDSAVYLCASSLTNYGYTFGSGTRLTVV.

The count of this clone is one. The genes are TRBV9 and TRBJ2-6; D is unclear. This CDR3 is 15 amino acids long. Per germline, CDR1 SGDLS and CDR2 YYNGEE. The ends were cut back, 0 bases at V and 1 base at J, with 5 bases in the middle. CDR3 DNA sequence: TGTGCCAGCAGCGTAGGCGGTTCTGGGGCCAACGTCCTGACTTTC. Translated: CASSVGGSGANVLTF.

J is TRBJ1-2 and V is TRBV6-5; TRBD1 is a possible D gene (5 bases). Germline loops: CDR1 MNHEY, CDR2 SVGAGI. Trimming shortened V by 0 bases and J by 6 bases, and 14 bases separated the two germline ends. CDR3 length: 15 amino acids. Written as DNA, the CDR3 is TGTGCCAGCAGTTACTCCAAAGGACACCTCCATGGCTACACCTTC. This encodes CASSYSKGHLHGYTF.

This clone was seen once. The V and J genes are TRBV24-1 and TRBJ2-3; maybe TRBD1 (6 bases). The CDR3 has 14 amino acids. V gave up 8 bases and J gave up 2 bases, with 13 bases separating them. Germline lookup yields CDR1 KGHDR and CDR2 SFDVKD. The CDR3 sequence is CATMGATDTDTQYF. The CDR3 DNA reads as TGTGCCACCATGGGGGCGACAGACACAGATACGCAGTATTTT.

V gene TRBV10-3 combines with J gene TRBJ2-3; 10 bases are a match to TRBD2. The CDR3 extends over 19 amino acids. In germline, CDR1 is ENHRY, CDR2 SYGVKD. Trimming cost V 3 bases and J 2 bases; bases outside gene matches: 14. CDR3 sequence: CAISDPMGLAGVFTDTQYF. In DNA form, the CDR3 reads TGTGCCATCAGTGACCCCATGGGGCTAGCGGGGGTTTTCACAGATACGCAGTATTTT.

This clone is a singleton in its sample. The chain couples TRBV7-6 to TRBJ2-2; no clear D gene. The CDR3 is made up of 14 amino acids. Germline V gene data show CDR1 as SGHVS and CDR2 as FNYEAQ. Trimming removed 4 bases at V and 2 bases at J, with 8 bases between. The DNA for the CDR3 is TGTGCCAGCAGCTGGGCAGACAACACCGGGGAGCTGTTTTTT. It is translated as CASSWADNTGELFF.

This chain links TRBV18 with TRBJ1-2; no clear D. Per the germline V gene, CDR1 is KGHSH and CDR2 is LQKENI. The ends were cut back, 3 bases at V and 5 bases at J, with 22 bases in the middle. CDR3 length equals 17 residues. The CDR3 sequence: CASSPLRGRTRAYGYTF. In DNA form, the CDR3 reads TGTGCCAGCTCACCCCTCAGAGGCCGTACTAGAGCGTATGGCTACACCTTC.

The CDR3 DNA follows: TGTGCCTGGAGTGGCCAACAGGGGGGTCAGCCCCAGCATTTT. This sequence encodes CAWSGQQGGQPQHF. The chain employs TRBV30 and TRBJ1-5, with 8 bases fitting TRBD1. The CDR3 loop spans 14 amino acids. Germline CDR1 reads GTSNPN; CDR2 reads SVGIG (reference sequence). Unmatched junction bases numbered 5, after V lost 1 base and J lost 6 bases. Based on the CDR3 plus reference TRBV30 and TRBJ1-5, the full variable domain is SQTIHQWPATLVQPVGSPLSLECTVEGTSNPNLYWYRQAAGRGLQLLFYSVGIGQISSEVPQNLSASRPQDRQFILSSKKLLLSDSGFYLCAWSGQQGGQPQHFGDGTRLSIL.

V is TRBV7-9 and J is TRBJ1-5; TRBD1 is a possible D gene (5 bases). Trimming pared 6 bases from V and 0 bases from J, leaving 9 bases between. Germline-derived CDR1 and CDR2 are SEHNR and FQNEAQ (reference sequence). The CDR3 is made up of 14 amino acids. DNA of the CDR3: TGTGCCAGCAGTGGTGGGGCTAGCAATCAGCCCCAGCATTTT. Its protein product is CASSGGASNQPQHF.

J is TRBJ1-4 and V is TRBV21-1. TRBV21-1 is a documented pseudogene. The CDR3 consists of 18 residues. The CDR3 sequence: CASSKETRRNFGVEKLFF. The CDR3 nucleotides read TGTGCCAGCAGCAAAGAAACCCGGAGGAATTTTGGCGTAGAAAAACTGTTTTTT.

This clone was detected once. The gene calls are TRBV11-2 and TRBJ2-3, with 10 positions matching TRBD1. The CDR3 length is 14 residues. The ends lost 7 bases at V and 6 bases at J; junction bases unmatched: 7. Germline V gene data show CDR1 as SGHAT and CDR2 as FQNNGV. CDR3 amino acids: CASTPGTGVDTQYF. CDR3 nucleotide sequence: TGTGCCAGCACCCCCGGGACAGGGGTTGATACGCAGTATTTT.

The chain carries TRBV27 and TRBJ1-5; TRBD1 is a possible D gene (5 bases). There are 13 residues in the CDR3. Germline lookup yields CDR1 MNHEY and CDR2 SMNVEV (reference sequence). V lost 6 bases and J lost 6, with 12 bases in between. CDR3 sequence: CASRPPGGQPQHF. The DNA for the CDR3 is TGTGCCAGCAGACCTCCGGGGGGTCAGCCCCAGCATTTT.

The chain employs TRBV19 and TRBJ2-1, with D perhaps TRBD2 (6 bases). CDR1 is LNHDA and CDR2 is SQIVND in the germline V gene (reference sequence). The CDR3 spans 15 residues. V lost 3 bases and J 0 bases, leaving 9 bases between the germline ends. CDR3 amino acids: CASSMGRSSYNEQFF. The CDR3 DNA reads TGTGCCAGTAGTATGGGGAGGAGCTCCTACAATGAGCAGTTCTTC.

The chain joins TRBV4-3 to TRBJ1-2; D might be TRBD1 (6 bases). V lost 0 bases and J 5 bases, leaving 13 bases between the germline ends. Per the germline V gene, CDR1 is LGHNA and CDR2 is YSLEER. The CDR3 contains 15 residues. The CDR3 region has the DNA TGCGCCAGCAGCCAAGATGTAGTAACAGGGTATGGCTACACCTTC. Translation: CASSQDVVTGYGYTF.

The rearrangement uses TRBV12-3 or TRBV12-4 and TRBJ1-5, with D perhaps matching TRBD1 (6 bases). The V end was cut by 1 base, the J end by 16 bases, with 17 bases between. The CDR3 has 13 amino acids. The CDR3 DNA sequence: TGTGCCAGCAGTTTAGGTAACAGGGCCCAACACCATTTT. As protein: CASSLGNRAQHHF.

CDR3 region: CASSPITTKLRYGYTF. The DNA for the CDR3 is TGTGCCAGCAGTCCCATCACCACTAAACTCCGCTATGGCTACACCTTC. The V call is TRBV27, the J call TRBJ1-2; no firm D call. Deletions cut 5 bases from V and 4 bases from J, with 20 bases between. Germline V gene sequence: CDR1 MNHEY, CDR2 SMNVEV (reference sequence). This CDR3 has 16 amino acids.

CDR3 nucleotide sequence: TGTGCCAGCAGCCGACTGGGGACTAGCGATAATGAGCAGTTCTTC. Translating it yields CASSRLGTSDNEQFF. The chain couples TRBV11-3 to TRBJ2-1; 10 nucleotides line up with TRBD2. V trimming: 5 bases; J trimming: 7 bases; junction bases outside the gene matches: 8. CDR1 and CDR2 from the germline V gene are SGHNT and YENEEA. There are 15 residues in the CDR3.

This sequence joins TRBV5-6 and TRBJ1-4; no reliable D call. The CDR3 has 14 residues. Trimming pared 4 bases from V and 7 bases from J, leaving 14 bases between. The germline V gene has CDR1 SGHDT and CDR2 YYEEEE. CDR3 nucleotide sequence: TGTGCCAGCAGCATTAATATGGTCGGTGAAAAACTGTTTTTT. Encoded protein: CASSINMVGEKLFF.

The sample holds one count of this clone. The V gene is TRBV9, the J gene TRBJ2-5; 10 bases are a match to TRBD2. The CDR3 totals 15 residues. Germline V gene lookup returns CDR1 SGDLS and CDR2 YYNGEE. The V gene end was trimmed by 2 bases and the J gene end by 1 base; junction bases not matched to a gene: 2. The CDR3 region is CASSVTSGVQETQYF. In nucleotides, the CDR3 is TGTGCCAGCAGCGTTACTAGCGGGGTCCAAGAGACCCAGTACTTC.

This chain joins TRBV5-1 and TRBJ1-2; TRBD1 agrees at 9 bases. Germline V lookup: CDR1 SGHRS, CDR2 YFSETQ. V was pared by 3 bases and J by 9 bases, with 6 bases of the junction left unmatched. The CDR3 consists of 13 residues. The CDR3 sequence: CASSYRTGESYTF. The CDR3 nucleotides are TGCGCCAGCAGCTACCGGACAGGGGAGAGCTACACCTTC.

The genes are TRBV5-1 and TRBJ1-2; D unresolved. The CDR3 covers 15 residues. Germline CDR1 SGHRS, CDR2 YFSETQ. V lost 2 bases, J lost 1 base, and 12 bases lay in between. CDR3 bases: TGCGCCAGCAGCTTAGGCCTAGATGTTAACTATGGCTACACCTTC. It specifies CASSLGLDVNYGYTF.

This chain links TRBV6-2 or TRBV6-3 with TRBJ1-5; D gene uncertain. V was pared by 2 bases and J by 1 base, with 3 bases between. The CDR3 loop spans 13 amino acids. Germline V gene lookup returns CDR1 MNHEY and CDR2 SVGEGT. The CDR3 here is CASSYGSNQPQHF. CDR3 bases: TGTGCCAGCAGTTACGGCAGCAATCAGCCCCAGCATTTT.